This T cell receptor beta chain was found in a study of early T cells in non-severe SARS-CoV-2 infection. As for the study in general: The study sequenced bulk RNA from unsorted whole blood, with chains unpaired.

Individual cDNA molecules were tagged with unique molecular identifiers, the study reported. TCRdb fed the 5' RACE reads into MiXCR, producing one record per CDR3 protein. The table lists over 30,000 distinct CDR3 sequences, about 8% of them singletons. This CDR3 contains 15 residues. Germline lookup yields CDR1 SGHTA and CDR2 FQGNSA. The V and J ends lost 5 bases and 6 bases, in that order; junction bases with no gene match: 12. A word on this clonotype: Its antigen is currently unknown. This may be a read error: a much more frequent sequence differs by one nucleotide.

Study-level results: Database matching using VDJdb favored anti-spike CD8 responses, with private and CD4 specificities left missing.

The TCR originated in an adult who was a healthcare worker with PCR-confirmed SARS-CoV-2 infection or an uninfected control (not recorded which). J is TRBJ2-7 and V is TRBV7-2, with TRBD1 matching over 8 bases. Source: whole blood, taken at baseline. The CDR3 DNA follows: TGTGCCAGCAGCACCACCGGGACAGGAAAGAGCGAGCAGTACTTC. Its translation is CASSTTGTGKSEQYF.